This T cell receptor (beta chain) was recorded in a study of blood T cell repertoires in COVID-19. Background on the study: Spain, Italy and the United States supplied samples that represented acute and convalescent COVID-19. T cells, B-cell-depleted T cells, or PBMCs provided the cDNA or gDNA that served as material.

This CDR3 spans 14 amino acids. Per the germline V gene, CDR1 is SQVTM and CDR2 is ANQGSEA. Trimming removed 3 bases from V and 0 bases from J, with 9 bases in between. Under the authors' procedure: Amplifying reference gene primers gave estimates of nucleated cell counts. Produced via immunoSEQ multiplex PCR; TCRdb's table is partial and in-frame only. V, J and clone size derive from that table, while D and trimming were established from the DNA sequence. The data hold about 110,000 clones, with around 79% observed a single time. J is TRBJ2-1 and V is TRBV29-1; TRBD1 might be the D (5 bases). The sequence derives from a woman over 75 with active or convalescent COVID-19. The sequencing input was peripheral blood. The CDR3 region has the DNA TGCAGCGTTGAGACAGATTACTCCTACAATGAGCAGTTCTTC. Its translation is CSVETDYSYNEQFF.